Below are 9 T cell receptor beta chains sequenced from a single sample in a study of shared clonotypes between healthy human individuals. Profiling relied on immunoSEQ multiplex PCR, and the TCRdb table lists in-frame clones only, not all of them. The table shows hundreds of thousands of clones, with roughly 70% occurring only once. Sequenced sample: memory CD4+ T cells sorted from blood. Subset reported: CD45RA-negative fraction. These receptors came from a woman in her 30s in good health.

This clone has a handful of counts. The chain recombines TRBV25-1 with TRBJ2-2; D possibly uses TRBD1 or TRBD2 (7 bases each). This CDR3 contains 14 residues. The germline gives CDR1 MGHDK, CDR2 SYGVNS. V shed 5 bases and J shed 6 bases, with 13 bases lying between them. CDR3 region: CASSPRGGSGELFF. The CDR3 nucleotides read TGTGCCAGCAGTCCCAGGGGGGGTTCCGGGGAGCTGTTTTTT.

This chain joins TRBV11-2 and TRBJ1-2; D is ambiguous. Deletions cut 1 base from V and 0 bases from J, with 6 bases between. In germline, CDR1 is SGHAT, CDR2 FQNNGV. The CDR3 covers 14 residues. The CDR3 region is CASSLAGANYGYTF. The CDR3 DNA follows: TGTGCCAGCAGCTTAGCGGGCGCTAACTATGGCTACACCTTC.

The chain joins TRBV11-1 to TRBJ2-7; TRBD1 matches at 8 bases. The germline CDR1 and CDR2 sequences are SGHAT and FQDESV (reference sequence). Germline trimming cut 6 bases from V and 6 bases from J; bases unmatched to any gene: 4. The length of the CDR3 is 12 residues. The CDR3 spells CASSFDRGEQYF. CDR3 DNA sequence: TGTGCCAGCAGTTTCGACAGGGGCGAGCAGTACTTC.

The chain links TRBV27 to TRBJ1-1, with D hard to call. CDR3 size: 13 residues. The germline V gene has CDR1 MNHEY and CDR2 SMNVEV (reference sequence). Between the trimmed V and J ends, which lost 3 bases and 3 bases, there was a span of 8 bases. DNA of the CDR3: TGTGCCAGCAGTTTGAGGTGGGACACTGAAGCTTTCTTT. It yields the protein CASSLRWDTEAFF.

The CDR3: CATRSSVAGGNEQYF. In DNA form, the CDR3 reads TGTGCCACCCGTTCGTCGGTAGCGGGAGGAAACGAGCAGTACTTC. This sequence joins TRBV27 and TRBJ2-7, with 10 nucleotides matching TRBD2. Germline CDR1 and CDR2: MNHEY and SMNVEV (reference sequence). The junction had 14 bases not matched to a gene; V was cut back by 10 bases and J by 5 bases. The CDR3 runs 15 residues.

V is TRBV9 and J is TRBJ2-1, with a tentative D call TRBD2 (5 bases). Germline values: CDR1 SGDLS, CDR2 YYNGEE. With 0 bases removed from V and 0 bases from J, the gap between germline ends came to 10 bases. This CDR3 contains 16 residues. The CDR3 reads CASSVVSGGSYNEQFF. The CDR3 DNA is TGTGCCAGCAGCGTAGTAAGCGGAGGCTCCTACAATGAGCAGTTCTTC. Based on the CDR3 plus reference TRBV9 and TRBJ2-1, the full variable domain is DSGVTQTPKHLITATGQRVTLRCSPRSGDLSVYWYQQSLDQGLQFLIQYYNGEERAKGNILERFSAQQFPDLHSELNLSSLELGDSALYFCASSVVSGGSYNEQFFGPGTRLTVL.

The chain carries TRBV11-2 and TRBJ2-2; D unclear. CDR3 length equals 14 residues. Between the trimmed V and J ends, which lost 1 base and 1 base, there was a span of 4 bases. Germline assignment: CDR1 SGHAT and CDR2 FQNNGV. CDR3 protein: CASSLALNTGELFF. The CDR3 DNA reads TGTGCCAGCAGCTTAGCTCTGAACACCGGGGAGCTGTTTTTT.

The DNA for the CDR3 is TGTGCCTGGAGTGAGAGAGGGAATCAGCCCCAGCATTTT. The encoded protein is CAWSERGNQPQHF. V gene TRBV30 combines with J gene TRBJ1-5; D is uncertain. Germline V gene data show CDR1 as GTSNPN and CDR2 as SVGIG (reference sequence). CDR3 length equals 13 residues. V was clipped by 1 base and J by 4 bases, with 8 bases between them.

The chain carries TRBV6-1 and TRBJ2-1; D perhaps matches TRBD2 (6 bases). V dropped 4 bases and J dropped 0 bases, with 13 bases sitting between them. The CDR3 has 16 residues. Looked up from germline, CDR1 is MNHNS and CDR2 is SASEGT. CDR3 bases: TGTGCCAGCAGTGGAGCGGGCGCCTTCTCCTACAATGAGCAGTTCTTC. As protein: CASSGAGAFSYNEQFF.